This TCR beta chain was identified during a study of tumor-infiltrating lymphocytes in localized non-small cell lung cancer. Study-wide points: TCRbeta sequencing showed higher T cell infiltration in tumors than uninvolved lung.

A note on this clone: Its antigen is unknown.

Assay: immunoSEQ multiplex PCR; the TCRdb copy retains only in-frame clones and omits some. The table lists about 13,000 clones, 60% to 85% of them singletons, with approximately 12% in the top ten. CDR3 size: 14 residues. CDR1 is SEHNR, CDR2 FQNEAQ, per germline (reference sequence). V lost 5 bases, J lost 7 bases, and 5 bases stayed unmatched. The sequence came from a human donor with non-small cell lung cancer. The sequencing sample was made of lung tumor tissue. V usage is TRBV7-9 and J usage is TRBJ2-1; 10 nucleotides agree with TRBD2. CDR3 coding DNA: TGTGCCAGCAGCCCGCTAGCGGGAGTAAATGAGCAGTTCTTC. Protein sequence: CASSPLAGVNEQFF.